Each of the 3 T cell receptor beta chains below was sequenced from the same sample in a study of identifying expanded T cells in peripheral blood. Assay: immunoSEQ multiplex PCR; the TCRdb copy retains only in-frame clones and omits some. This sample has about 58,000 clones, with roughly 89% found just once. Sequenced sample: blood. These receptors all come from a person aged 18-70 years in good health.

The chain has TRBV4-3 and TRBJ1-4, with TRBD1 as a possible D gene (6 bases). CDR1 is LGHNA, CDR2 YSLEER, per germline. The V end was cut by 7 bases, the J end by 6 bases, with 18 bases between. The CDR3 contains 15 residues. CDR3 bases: TGCGCCAGCACCAGGGCCAGGGGCGCCTATGAAAAACTGTTTTTT. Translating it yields CASTRARGAYEKLFF.

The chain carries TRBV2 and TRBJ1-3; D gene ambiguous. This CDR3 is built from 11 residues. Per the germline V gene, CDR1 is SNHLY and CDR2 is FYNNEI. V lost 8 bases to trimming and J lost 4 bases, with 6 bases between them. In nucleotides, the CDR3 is TGTGCCAGCGGGATGGGAAACACCATATATTTT. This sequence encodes CASGMGNTIYF.

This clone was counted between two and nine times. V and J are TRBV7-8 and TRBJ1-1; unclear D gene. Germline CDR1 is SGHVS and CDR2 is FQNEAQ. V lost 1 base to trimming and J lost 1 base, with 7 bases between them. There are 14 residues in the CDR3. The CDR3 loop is CASSLGNSNTEAFF. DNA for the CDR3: TGTGCCAGCAGCTTAGGGAACTCGAACACTGAAGCTTTCTTT.